This T cell receptor (beta chain) derives from a study of T cells in Graves' hyperthyroidism and ophthalmopathy. Germline V gene data show CDR1 as MDHEN and CDR2 as SYDVKM. CDR3 length: 13 amino acids. Trimming at V came to 6 bases and at J to 5 bases, leaving 7 bases not matched to a gene. This clonotype was counted at least ten times. Authors of the study amplified TCR beta CDR3 regions from RNA transcripts. The primer set for the first-round RT-PCR of the TCR CDR3 was HTBI. MiXCR, run by TCRdb on the multiplex PCR reads, gives a single entry per CDR3 protein. The sample has around 500,000 distinct CDR3 sequences, about 15% seen once; the top ten hold approximately 30%. At least 3 on the Clinical Activity Score was recorded for ophthalmopathy patients, who also had NOSPECS grade at least 4 and duration under 3 months. Uncontrolled infection, other autoimmune disease, pregnancy or lactation excluded patients.

This TCR came from a woman aged 25-40 years with Graves' ophthalmopathy. The chain carries TRBV28 and TRBJ2-7, with 7 bases fitting TRBD1. Source material: blood. The CDR3 DNA is TGTGCCAGCAGGAAAGGGACAGTCGACGAGCAGTACTTC. Protein sequence: CASRKGTVDEQYF.